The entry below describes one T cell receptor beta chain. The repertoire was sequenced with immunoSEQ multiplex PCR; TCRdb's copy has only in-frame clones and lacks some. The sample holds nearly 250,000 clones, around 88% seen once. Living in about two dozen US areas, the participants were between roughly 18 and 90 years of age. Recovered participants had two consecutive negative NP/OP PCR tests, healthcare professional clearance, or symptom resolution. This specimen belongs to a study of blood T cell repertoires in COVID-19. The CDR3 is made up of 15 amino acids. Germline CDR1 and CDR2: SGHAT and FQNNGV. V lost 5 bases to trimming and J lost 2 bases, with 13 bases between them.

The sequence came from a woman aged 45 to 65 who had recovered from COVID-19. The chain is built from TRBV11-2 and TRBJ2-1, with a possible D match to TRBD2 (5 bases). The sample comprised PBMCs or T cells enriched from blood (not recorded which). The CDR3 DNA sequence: TGTGCCAGCAGCCCAAAGCCGGAGGCCTACAATGAGCAGTTCTTC. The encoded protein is CASSPKPEAYNEQFF. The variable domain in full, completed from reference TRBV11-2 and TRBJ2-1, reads EAGVAQSPRYKIIEKRQSVAFWCNPISGHATLYWYQQILGQGPKLLIQFQNNGVVDDSQLPKDRFSAERLKGVDSTLKIQPAKLEDSAVYLCASSPKPEAYNEQFFGPGTRLTVL.